The 29 T cell receptor beta chains reported below all come from one sample, sequenced in a study of response to subunit inactivated influenza vaccine. One entry per CDR3 protein, called by TCRdb with MiXCR from the RT-PCR reads. The sample lists about 540,000 distinct CDR3 sequences; less than 25% were seen once. The same sample was also studied in work on T cells expressing NK-cell markers. As that report states: Template switching by 5'RACE with UMIs generated the TCR beta cDNA.

Specimen: CD4+ T cells sorted from PBMCs, collected about 12 days after vaccination. The receptors were gathered from a man aged 45-65 years who received an inactivated influenza vaccine.

This clonotype was seen a handful of times. The V and J genes are TRBV4-2 and TRBJ1-1; perhaps TRBD1 as D (5 bases). The CDR3 has 15 amino acids. V shed 0 bases and J shed 4 bases, with 12 bases lying between them. Germline CDR1 and CDR2: LGHNA and YNFKEQ. The CDR3 DNA follows: TGTGCCAGCAGCCAAGACGGGGGGGTTGGCACTGAAGCTTTCTTT. Translated: CASSQDGGVGTEAFF.

The CDR3: CASSESVRSPLHF. The CDR3 DNA reads as TGTGCCAGCAGTGAATCGGTCCGTTCACCCCTCCACTTT. The J gene is TRBJ1-6, the V gene TRBV2; no reliable D call. This CDR3 has 13 residues. V lost 2 bases and J lost 9, with 8 bases in between. Germline V gene data show CDR1 as SNHLY and CDR2 as FYNNEI.

The genes are TRBV7-6 and TRBJ2-2; tentative D call: TRBD2 (5 bases). The CDR3 has 17 residues. The ends were cut back, 10 bases at V and 7 bases at J, with 28 bases in the middle. Germline V gene lookup returns CDR1 SGHVS and CDR2 FNYEAQ. Written as DNA, the CDR3 is TGTGCCACCCCTGACCCTGCTAGCTCCCTTAATGTCGGGGAGCTGTTTTTT. It is translated as CATPDPASSLNVGELFF.

The chain is built from TRBV3-1 and TRBJ2-1; D unclear. This CDR3 comprises 16 residues. The V end was cut by 2 bases, the J end by 0 bases, with 11 bases between. Germline V gene data show CDR1 as LGHDT and CDR2 as YNNKEL (reference sequence). The CDR3 reads CASSQYVAASYNEQFF. In nucleotides, the CDR3 is TGTGCCAGCAGCCAATACGTCGCAGCCTCCTACAATGAGCAGTTCTTC.

This clonotype was seen many times. The chain's CDR3 is CSARDSRLGREGYTF. CDR3 bases: TGCAGTGCTAGAGATTCCAGGTTGGGGAGAGAGGGCTACACCTTC. This chain connects TRBV20-1 to TRBJ1-2; D gene ambiguous. CDR3 length: 15 residues. Trimming pared 0 bases from V and 8 bases from J, leaving 19 bases between. Germline V lookup: CDR1 DFQATT, CDR2 SNEGSKA (reference sequence).

This clonotype was counted a few times. The rearrangement uses TRBV29-1 and TRBJ2-5; D call uncertain. Germline V gene lookup returns CDR1 SQVTM and CDR2 ANQGSEA. CDR3 length: 10 amino acids. Trimming pared 7 bases from V and 5 bases from J, leaving 8 bases between. The CDR3 spells CSGQSETQYF. The DNA of the CDR3 is TGCAGCGGTCAGTCGGAGACCCAGTACTTC.

This clonotype came up a few times. This chain uses TRBV5-1 with TRBJ2-7; 7 nucleotides align to TRBD2. V lost 1 base and J lost 5; bases outside the gene matches: 6. Germline V gene data show CDR1 as SGHRS and CDR2 as YFSETQ. The CDR3 covers 14 residues. The CDR3 region is CASSLWGGVDEQYF. The CDR3 DNA is TGCGCCAGCAGCTTGTGGGGGGGTGTTGACGAGCAGTACTTC.

This clonotype came up a few times. The chain recombines TRBV15 with TRBJ1-4; D is undetermined. V was shortened by 1 base and J by 4 bases, with 7 bases between the two germline ends. The CDR3 spans 14 residues. The germline V gene has CDR1 LNHNV and CDR2 YYDKDF (reference sequence). The CDR3 DNA reads as TGTGCCACCAGCAGAGGGGGATTTAATGAAAAACTGTTTTTT. This codes for CATSRGGFNEKLFF.

The chain uses TRBV27 and TRBJ1-4, with D unresolved. The CDR3 runs 18 residues. Per the germline V gene, CDR1 is MNHEY and CDR2 is SMNVEV (reference sequence). Trimming removed 5 bases from V and 0 bases from J, with 19 bases in between. CDR3 in amino acids: CASSRIGPHRATNEKLFF. The CDR3 nucleotides read TGTGCCAGCAGTCGGATAGGCCCCCATAGGGCAACTAATGAAAAACTGTTTTTT. The full variable domain, completed using reference TRBV27 and TRBJ1-4, is EAQVTQNPRYLITVTGKKLTVTCSQNMNHEYMSWYRQDPGLGLRQIYYSMNVEVTDKGDVPEGYKVSRKEKRNFPLILESPSPNQTSLYFCASSRIGPHRATNEKLFFGSGTQLSVL.

The V call is TRBV7-9, the J call TRBJ1-2, with D tentatively TRBD1 (6 bases). The V gene lost 2 bases and the J gene lost 6 bases, with 10 bases spanning the gap. The CDR3 covers 13 residues. The germline CDR1 and CDR2 sequences are SEHNR and FQNEAQ (reference sequence). The CDR3 sequence: CASSLRGEDGYTF. CDR3 coding DNA: TGTGCCAGCAGCTTAAGGGGGGAGGATGGCTACACCTTC.

This clonotype was observed many times. V gene TRBV12-3 or TRBV12-4 combines with J gene TRBJ2-2; 9 nucleotides agree with TRBD2. V lost 5 bases to trimming and J lost 4 bases; unmatched junction nucleotides: 8. This CDR3 contains 16 residues. This chain's CDR3 is CASSPHGRGGTGELFF. DNA for the CDR3: TGTGCCAGCAGTCCACATGGGCGGGGGGGCACCGGGGAGCTGTTTTTT.

This clonotype has a handful of counts. This chain connects TRBV5-6 to TRBJ1-2; D call uncertain. V shed 0 bases and J shed 9 bases, with 12 bases lying between them. The CDR3 loop spans 13 amino acids. CDR1 and CDR2 (germline): SGHDT, YYEEEE. CDR3 amino acids: CASSLGVVSSYTF. The CDR3 DNA sequence: TGTGCCAGCAGCTTGGGAGTCGTATCTAGCTACACCTTC.

V is TRBV18 and J is TRBJ2-1, with 8 bases identical to TRBD2. V shed 5 bases and J 3 bases; nucleotides not matched to a gene: 3. Germline V gene lookup returns CDR1 KGHSH and CDR2 LQKENI. The CDR3 is 14 amino acids. The CDR3 reads CASSLLADYNEQFF. CDR3 coding DNA: TGTGCCAGCTCATTACTAGCGGACTACAATGAGCAGTTCTTC.

This clonotype showed up just a few times. This rearrangement joins TRBV6-5 to TRBJ1-3; unclear D gene. This CDR3 comprises 13 residues. Per the germline V gene, CDR1 is MNHEY and CDR2 is SVGAGI. V was clipped by 2 bases and J by 5 bases, with 7 bases between them. CDR3 protein: CASSYGPRNTIYF. CDR3 in DNA: TGTGCCAGCAGTTACGGGCCCCGAAACACCATATATTTT.

The chain is built from TRBV20-1 and TRBJ2-1, with 11 bases matching TRBD2. CDR3 length: 18 amino acids. Germline values: CDR1 DFQATT, CDR2 SNEGSKA (reference sequence). V was pared by 0 bases and J by 2 bases, with 9 bases of the junction left unmatched. This CDR3 is CSARDPTSGSGTYNEQFF. In DNA form, the CDR3 reads TGCAGTGCTAGAGACCCAACTAGCGGGAGTGGGACCTACAATGAGCAGTTCTTC.

This clonotype showed up just a few times. The chain combines TRBV20-1 with TRBJ2-1, with 8 positions matching TRBD2. V shed 0 bases and J 6 bases; nucleotides not matched to a gene: 7. CDR3 length: 15 amino acids. Germline V gene lookup returns CDR1 DFQATT and CDR2 SNEGSKA (reference sequence). The CDR3: CSARDYLAGLNEQFF. CDR3 nucleotide sequence: TGCAGTGCTAGAGATTACCTAGCGGGCCTCAATGAGCAGTTCTTC.

The V gene is TRBV2, the J gene TRBJ2-3; D unclear. The germline V and J ends were trimmed by 7 bases and 5 bases, with 13 bases remaining between them. The CDR3 extends over 13 amino acids. Germline V gene data show CDR1 as SNHLY and CDR2 as FYNNEI. DNA for the CDR3: TGTGCCAGCAAAAGAGAGCCGGGAGATACGCAGTATTTT. Its translation: CASKREPGDTQYF.

This clonotype was recorded a few times. V is TRBV20-1 and J is TRBJ2-1, with D perhaps matching TRBD1 (6 bases). This CDR3 comprises 13 residues. The V gene lost 2 bases and the J gene lost 5 bases, with 10 bases spanning the gap. Germline values: CDR1 DFQATT, CDR2 SNEGSKA (reference sequence). The CDR3 here is CSARKNRDNEQFF. CDR3 in DNA: TGCAGTGCTAGAAAAAACAGGGACAATGAGCAGTTCTTC.

The rearrangement links TRBV7-8 to TRBJ1-5, with D uncertain. This CDR3 region has 18 residues. Per the germline V gene, CDR1 is SGHVS and CDR2 is FQNEAQ. The V end lost 4 bases, the J end lost 0 bases, and 19 bases lay between the germline ends. The CDR3 region is CASSSTTRKTYSNQPQHF. DNA for the CDR3: TGTGCCAGCAGCTCGACGACAAGAAAGACTTATAGCAATCAGCCCCAGCATTTT.

The gene calls are TRBV28 and TRBJ1-2; D unresolved. Germline V gene data show CDR1 as MDHEN and CDR2 as SYDVKM. Trimming removed 4 bases at V and 6 bases at J, with 9 bases between. The CDR3 extends over 12 amino acids. The CDR3 DNA reads as TGTGCCAGCAGTTCTGGACTGGATGGCTACACCTTC. This codes for CASSSGLDGYTF.

This clonotype was counted a few times. This sequence joins TRBV2 and TRBJ1-2, with D possibly being TRBD1 (5 bases). Trimming pared 3 bases from V and 6 bases from J, leaving 11 bases between. CDR3 length: 13 residues. CDR1 SNHLY and CDR2 FYNNEI come from the germline V gene. CDR3 region: CASSEGVENGYTF. Written as DNA, the CDR3 is TGTGCCAGCAGTGAGGGGGTGGAGAATGGCTACACCTTC.

This clonotype has only a few counts. The chain joins TRBV5-1 to TRBJ1-4, with unresolved D. V lost 4 bases and J lost 0, with 10 bases in between. The CDR3 has 15 residues. From germline, CDR1 is SGHRS and CDR2 YFSETQ. The CDR3 loop is CASSRTKATNEKLFF. For the CDR3, the DNA is TGCGCCAGCAGCAGGACCAAGGCAACTAATGAAAAACTGTTTTTT.

This clonotype was observed a handful of times. The V and J genes are TRBV11-2 and TRBJ2-2; weak D call: TRBD1 (6 bases). V lost 1 base and J lost 7, with 7 bases in between. This CDR3 spans 13 amino acids. CDR1 SGHAT and CDR2 FQNNGV come from the germline V gene. The CDR3 nucleotides read TGTGCCAGCAGCTTAGCAGGGGTCGGGGAGCTGTTTTTT. This sequence encodes CASSLAGVGELFF.

This clonotype appeared many times. The chain links TRBV12-3 or TRBV12-4 to TRBJ2-2; perhaps TRBD1 as D (5 bases). V lost 5 bases and J lost 1, with 8 bases in between. The CDR3 covers 14 residues. The CDR3 here is CASSRTQNTGELFF. The CDR3 region has the DNA TGTGCCAGCAGTAGGACACAGAACACCGGGGAGCTGTTTTTT.

In this sample, this clonotype turned up many times. The chain links TRBV28 to TRBJ2-2; D is ambiguous. With 3 bases removed from V and 12 bases from J, the gap between germline ends came to 8 bases. Germline V gives CDR1 MDHEN, CDR2 SYDVKM. The CDR3 extends over 11 amino acids. The CDR3 DNA reads as TGTGCCAGCAGTTTTTCAGAAAAGCTGTTTTTT. Its translation is CASSFSEKLFF. The whole variable domain, remainder taken from reference TRBV28 and TRBJ2-2, is DVKVTQSSRYLVKRTGEKVFLECVQDMDHENMFWYRQDPGLGLRLIYFSYDVKMKEKGDIPEGYSVSREKKERFSLILESASTNQTSMYLCASSFSEKLFFGEGSRLTVL.

This clonotype was detected only a few times. J is TRBJ1-4 and V is TRBV5-1, with TRBD1 matching 7 bases. Unmatched junction bases numbered 7, after V lost 4 bases and J lost 7 bases. Germline CDR1 reads SGHRS; CDR2 reads YFSETQ. This CDR3 has 14 residues. The CDR3 region is CASSPTGRGEKLFF. DNA of the CDR3: TGCGCCAGCAGCCCGACAGGGCGCGGTGAAAAACTGTTTTTT.

This clonotype was detected only a few times. The V and J genes are TRBV4-2 and TRBJ1-5; perhaps TRBD1 as D (5 bases). The CDR3 covers 14 residues. V shed 3 bases and J shed 7 bases, with 13 bases lying between them. Per the germline V gene, CDR1 is LGHNA and CDR2 is YNFKEQ. For the CDR3, the DNA is TGTGCCAGCAGCCAGACAGTGGTTGGACAGCCCCAGCATTTT. Its protein product is CASSQTVVGQPQHF.

V is TRBV25-1 and J is TRBJ2-2; 7 bases agree with TRBD1. The CDR3 runs to 16 residues. Trimming took 6 bases from V and 0 from J; bases not matched to a gene: 7. CDR1 and CDR2 (germline): MGHDK, SYGVNS. The DNA of the CDR3 is TGTGCCAGCAGGGAAACAGGGGTCGCGAACACCGGGGAGCTGTTTTTT. Amino acids: CASRETGVANTGELFF.

In its sample, this clonotype was seen once. The V call is TRBV4-1, the J call TRBJ2-7; D not certain. V was clipped by 1 base and J by 0 bases, with 13 bases between them. Germline V gene data show CDR1 as MGHRA and CDR2 as YSYEKL. CDR3 size: 16 residues. The CDR3 loop is CASSQVVLGPSYEQYF. Here the CDR3 DNA reads TGCGCCAGCAGCCAAGTTGTCCTAGGACCCTCCTACGAGCAGTACTTC.